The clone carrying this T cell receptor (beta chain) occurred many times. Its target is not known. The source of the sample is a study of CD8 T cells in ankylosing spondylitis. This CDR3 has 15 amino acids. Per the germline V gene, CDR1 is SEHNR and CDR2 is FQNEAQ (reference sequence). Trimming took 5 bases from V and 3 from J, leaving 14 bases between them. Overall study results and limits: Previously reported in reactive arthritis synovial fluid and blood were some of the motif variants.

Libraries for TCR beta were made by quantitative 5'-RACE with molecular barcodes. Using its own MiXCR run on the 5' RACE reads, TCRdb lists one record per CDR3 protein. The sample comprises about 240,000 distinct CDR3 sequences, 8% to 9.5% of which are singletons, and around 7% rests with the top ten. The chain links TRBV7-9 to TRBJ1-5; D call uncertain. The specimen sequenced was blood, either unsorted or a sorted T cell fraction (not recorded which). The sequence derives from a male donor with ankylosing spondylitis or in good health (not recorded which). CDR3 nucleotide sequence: TGTGCCAGCAGCCCCTCTGACGGGTACAATCAGCCCCAGCATTTT. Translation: CASSPSDGYNQPQHF.